These 28 T cell receptor beta chains were all obtained from the same sample, sequenced in a study of graft-versus-host responses after intestinal transplantation. For these TCRs, the target antigens are not known. Repertoires were generated with immunoSEQ multiplex PCR, while TCRdb's copy carries only in-frame clones and drops some. Of tens of thousands of clones detected, approximately 89% appear once; the ten largest clones hold approximately 0.32%. This specimen was unstimulated CD4+ T cells sorted from spleen or lymph node cells, taken before transplant. These receptors were collected from a human donor who was the organ donor for an intestinal transplant.

The genes are TRBV11-3 and TRBJ1-2, with 9 bases fitting TRBD1. The CDR3 runs 17 residues. V shed 1 base and J 4 bases; nucleotides not matched to a gene: 10. Germline CDR1 is SGHNT and CDR2 is YENEEA. Here the CDR3 DNA reads TGTGCCAGCAGCTTAGGTGGGACAGGGAAAGTTGGCTATGGCTACACCTTC. The encoded protein is CASSLGGTGKVGYGYTF.

The chain uses TRBV5-6 and TRBJ1-2; 9 nucleotides align to TRBD1. The V segment lost 2 bases and the J segment 4 bases; nucleotides outside the gene matches: 18. The CDR3 is 19 residues long. Germline V lookup: CDR1 SGHDT, CDR2 YYEEEE. The CDR3 is CASSFQLSGQGTFAYGYTF. DNA for the CDR3: TGTGCCAGCAGCTTTCAACTCTCAGGACAGGGGACGTTTGCCTATGGCTACACCTTC.

The chain links TRBV2 to TRBJ2-4; possibly TRBD2 for D (6 bases). Between the trimmed V and J ends, which lost 8 bases and 0 bases, there was a span of 14 bases. The CDR3 runs 15 residues. The germline V gene encodes CDR1 SNHLY and CDR2 FYNNEI. Here the CDR3 reads CASVREAGAKNIQYF. The CDR3 bases are TGTGCCAGCGTCCGGGAAGCGGGAGCCAAAAACATTCAGTACTTC.

This chain uses TRBV5-4 with TRBJ2-1; weak D call: TRBD2 (5 bases). Deletions cut 0 bases from V and 5 bases from J, with 15 bases between. Germline CDR1 and CDR2: SGHNT and YYREEE (reference sequence). The CDR3 consists of 16 residues. CDR3 nucleotide sequence: TGTGCCAGCAGCTTGGCCGCTCGCGGGCGCGACAATGAGCAGTTCTTC. It is translated as CASSLAARGRDNEQFF.

This clone was seen once. The rearrangement links TRBV28 to TRBJ2-3; 8 bases line up with TRBD1. The junction had 7 bases not matched to a gene; V was cut back by 5 bases and J by 3 bases. CDR3 length: 15 amino acids. Germline CDR1 MDHEN, CDR2 SYDVKM. The CDR3 sequence: CASSRQGARTDTQYF. As DNA, the CDR3 is TGTGCCAGCAGTCGGCAGGGGGCAAGAACAGATACGCAGTATTTT.

The chain has TRBV28 and TRBJ1-2; 10 nucleotides agree with TRBD1. The V and J ends lost 6 bases and 4 bases, in that order; junction bases with no gene match: 5. Germline-derived CDR1 and CDR2 are MDHEN and SYDVKM. This CDR3 spans 14 amino acids. In DNA form, the CDR3 reads TGTGCCAGCAGACGACAGGGGGCCGGCTATGGCTACACCTTC. Its protein product is CASRRQGAGYGYTF.

V gene TRBV28 combines with J gene TRBJ1-5; D unresolved. CDR3 length: 13 amino acids. Germline lookup yields CDR1 MDHEN and CDR2 SYDVKM. The ends were cut back, 2 bases at V and 2 bases at J, with 4 bases in the middle. CDR3 sequence reads: CASSLQGNQPQHF. In nucleotides, the CDR3 is TGTGCCAGCAGTTTACAGGGCAATCAGCCCCAGCATTTT. Complete variable domain (other parts from reference TRBV28 and TRBJ1-5): DVKVTQSSRYLVKRTGEKVFLECVQDMDHENMFWYRQDPGLGLRLIYFSYDVKMKEKGDIPEGYSVSREKKERFSLILESASTNQTSMYLCASSLQGNQPQHFGDGTRLSIL.

This chain joins TRBV5-1 and TRBJ2-3; possibly TRBD2 for D (7 bases). Between the trimmed V and J ends, which lost 2 bases and 2 bases, there was a span of 12 bases. Germline V CDR1 and CDR2: SGHRS, YFSETQ. The CDR3 covers 15 residues. The CDR3 region is CASSFGGQTTDTQYF. Written as DNA, the CDR3 is TGCGCCAGCAGCTTCGGGGGGCAGACCACAGATACGCAGTATTTT.

The chain combines TRBV6-5 with TRBJ2-7; 8 bases align to TRBD1. Trimming removed 7 bases from V and 4 bases from J; junction bases left unmatched: 12. This CDR3 is 15 amino acids long. Looked up from germline, CDR1 is MNHEY and CDR2 is SVGAGI. CDR3 nucleotide sequence: TGTGCCAGCACCAACAGGGGGACAGTTCGATACGAGCAGTACTTC. It translates to CASTNRGTVRYEQYF.

The rearrangement uses TRBV29-1 and TRBJ1-2; tentatively, D is TRBD1 (5 bases). V lost 7 bases and J lost 8, with 14 bases in between. The CDR3 consists of 11 residues. CDR1 and CDR2 from the germline V gene are SQVTM and ANQGSEA. CDR3 DNA sequence: TGCAGCGGGGGGGTGTTTGGCGGCTACACCTTC. Residues: CSGGVFGGYTF.

This chain links TRBV5-4 with TRBJ2-3, with 9 bases lining up with TRBD2. The V segment lost 4 bases and the J segment 4 bases; nucleotides outside the gene matches: 7. The germline gives CDR1 SGHNT, CDR2 YYREEE (reference sequence). The CDR3 runs 15 residues. This CDR3 is CASSMGGLASDTQYF. In DNA, the CDR3 is TGTGCCAGCAGCATGGGGGGACTAGCTTCAGATACGCAGTATTTT.

This clone was counted a single time. The chain links TRBV30 to TRBJ2-3, with D tentatively TRBD1 (5 bases). The CDR3 consists of 13 residues. Trimming removed 2 bases at V and 1 base at J, with 7 bases between. CDR1 and CDR2 (germline): GTSNPN, SVGIG (reference sequence). CDR3 region: CAWSFRGTDTQYF. CDR3 in DNA: TGTGCCTGGAGTTTCAGGGGCACAGATACGCAGTATTTT.

V and J are TRBV19 and TRBJ2-2; 12 nucleotides line up with TRBD1. The ends lost 4 bases at V and 4 bases at J; junction bases unmatched: 7. The CDR3 runs 17 residues. Germline values: CDR1 LNHDA, CDR2 SQIVND (reference sequence). CDR3 loop: CASSNPGQGAGTGELFF. DNA of the CDR3: TGTGCCAGTAGTAACCCGGGACAGGGGGCGGGCACCGGGGAGCTGTTTTTT.

V and J are TRBV7-9 and TRBJ2-7; D uncertain. Trimming stripped 2 bases from V and 2 bases from J, with 16 bases between. The germline V gene has CDR1 SEHNR and CDR2 FQNEAQ (reference sequence). The CDR3 runs to 16 residues. In DNA, the CDR3 is TGTGCCAGCAGCTTAACCCAAACCACACCGACCTACGAGCAGTACTTC. Residues: CASSLTQTTPTYEQYF.

The rearrangement uses TRBV11-3 and TRBJ1-1, with TRBD1 matching over 7 bases. CDR1 is SGHNT, CDR2 YENEEA, per germline. The trim removed 5 bases at V and 2 bases at J, leaving 8 bases unmatched. The CDR3 has 15 residues. In DNA form, the CDR3 reads TGTGCCAGCAGCCGGGACAGAGGAGTTAACACTGAAGCTTTCTTT. Translating gives CASSRDRGVNTEAFF.

The V gene is TRBV29-1, the J gene TRBJ2-1; 10 bases align to TRBD1. The CDR3 contains 14 residues. With 3 bases clipped from V and 10 bases from J, the junction kept 9 bases outside the gene matches. Germline CDR1 is SQVTM and CDR2 is ANQGSEA. Written as DNA, the CDR3 is TGCAGCGTTGATCTAGGGACAGGGGCACCCGAGCAGTTCTTC. Translation gives CSVDLGTGAPEQFF.

This chain uses TRBV5-6 with TRBJ2-1; D might be TRBD1 (7 bases). V gave up 1 base and J gave up 10 bases, with 18 bases separating them. Germline values: CDR1 SGHDT, CDR2 YYEEEE. This CDR3 has 15 residues. The CDR3 bases are TGTGCCAGCAGCTTGACAGGGGCCTGGGGGGAGGAGCAGTTCTTC. This gives the protein CASSLTGAWGEEQFF.

The rearrangement links TRBV19 to TRBJ1-1; a weak D match, TRBD1 (5 bases). V gave up 7 bases and J gave up 4 bases, with 16 bases separating them. Germline lookup yields CDR1 LNHDA and CDR2 SQIVND (reference sequence). The CDR3 covers 14 residues. The CDR3, as DNA: TGTGCCAGTACCCCCGACGGCGGGGGCACTGAAGCTTTCTTT. It specifies CASTPDGGGTEAFF. The full variable domain, its missing parts supplied by reference TRBV19 and TRBJ1-1, is DGGITQSPKYLFRKEGQNVTLSCEQNLNHDAMYWYRQDPGQGLRLIYYSQIVNDFQKGDIAEGYSVSREKKESFPLTVTSAQKNPTAFYLCASTPDGGGTEAFFGQGTRLTVV.

This clone has just a few counts. V and J are TRBV6-5 and TRBJ2-7; tentatively, D is TRBD2 (5 bases). CDR1 and CDR2 (germline): MNHEY, SVGAGI. Trimming left V 1 base short and J 6 bases short, with 10 bases between. The CDR3 extends over 13 amino acids. CDR3 DNA: TGTGCCAGCAGTTACTATCGAGGGTTCGAGCAGTACTTC. This gives the protein CASSYYRGFEQYF.

The rearrangement uses TRBV30 and TRBJ2-1; TRBD2 is a possible D gene (5 bases). This CDR3 contains 14 residues. Germline CDR1 reads GTSNPN; CDR2 reads SVGIG (reference sequence). V was trimmed by 2 bases and J by 3 bases, leaving 11 bases between them. CDR3 region: CAWSYSAVYNEQFF. The CDR3 DNA is TGTGCCTGGAGTTATAGCGCTGTCTACAATGAGCAGTTCTTC.

This clone was seen only once. This sequence joins TRBV19 and TRBJ1-5; 9 nucleotides agree with TRBD1. V shed 4 bases, J shed 1 base, and the junction held 2 bases outside the gene matches. This CDR3 is 15 amino acids long. Germline CDR1 reads LNHDA; CDR2 reads SQIVND (reference sequence). This CDR3 reads CASSRGTGSNQPQHF. DNA for the CDR3: TGTGCCAGTAGTAGGGGGACAGGGAGCAATCAGCCCCAGCATTTT.

This clone was found once. V and J are TRBV19 and TRBJ2-1; D uncertain. This CDR3 has 12 amino acids. The germline V gene has CDR1 LNHDA and CDR2 SQIVND (reference sequence). Trimming took 5 bases from V and 3 from J, leaving 5 bases between them. The CDR3 DNA reads as TGTGCCAGTAGTCCCCTCTACAATGAGCAGTTCTTC. It yields the protein CASSPLYNEQFF.

This clone was observed a handful of times. The V and J genes are TRBV6-6 and TRBJ2-7; D is uncertain. V was clipped by 0 bases and J by 6 bases, with 6 bases between them. The CDR3 runs 12 residues. Germline assignment: CDR1 MNHNY and CDR2 SVGAGI (reference sequence). In DNA, the CDR3 is TGTGCCAGCAGTTACTCATCAGTCGAGCAGTACTTC. Protein sequence: CASSYSSVEQYF.

V is TRBV10-2 and J is TRBJ1-1; D gene uncertain. Germline CDR1 and CDR2: WSHSY and SAAADI. This CDR3 has 13 amino acids. With 3 bases removed from V and 1 base from J, the gap between germline ends came to 6 bases. CDR3 sequence reads: CASSDNRNTEAFF. The DNA of the CDR3 is TGCGCCAGCAGTGATAATAGGAACACTGAAGCTTTCTTT.

The chain has TRBV7-2 and TRBJ1-1; tentatively, D is TRBD1 (5 bases). The V and J ends lost 2 bases and 5 bases respectively, with 15 bases between them. The CDR3 covers 15 residues. The germline CDR1 and CDR2 sequences are SGHTA and FQGNSA. The CDR3 spells CASSLMAGGITEAFF. The DNA for the CDR3 is TGTGCCAGCAGCTTAATGGCCGGGGGGATTACTGAAGCTTTCTTT.

V usage is TRBV29-1 and J usage is TRBJ2-7; maybe TRBD2 (5 bases). Trimming removed 7 bases from V and 2 bases from J, with 12 bases in between. In germline, CDR1 is SQVTM, CDR2 ANQGSEA. CDR3 size: 12 residues. The CDR3 DNA reads TGCAGCGCCCGTACTAGTGCCTACGAGCAGTACTTC. Its protein product is CSARTSAYEQYF.

V and J are TRBV11-2 and TRBJ2-1; 9 nucleotides match TRBD2. The CDR3 totals 17 residues. J lost 6 bases, V lost 0 bases, and 9 bases had no gene match. Looked up from germline, CDR1 is SGHAT and CDR2 is FQNNGV. This chain's CDR3 is CASSLELFSGSPNEQFF. CDR3 coding DNA: TGTGCCAGCAGCTTAGAGTTATTTAGCGGGAGTCCCAATGAGCAGTTCTTC.

This chain links TRBV2 with TRBJ1-1, with D uncertain. V was shortened by 5 bases and J by 5 bases, with 12 bases between the two germline ends. CDR3 length: 13 residues. Germline CDR1 is SNHLY and CDR2 is FYNNEI. For the CDR3, the DNA is TGTGCCAGCAGTCGCGTGCGGCTTACTGAAGCTTTCTTT. Translating gives CASSRVRLTEAFF.